The TCR beta chain under discussion was sequenced for a study of OX40 agonist ivuxolimab in advanced cancers. At the level of the study: In three patients, partial responses were observed, one with hepatocellular carcinoma and two with cutaneous melanoma. Study-wide findings and caveats: Undetermined was the antigen specificity of the expanded peripheral T cells.

V gave up 0 bases and J gave up 8 bases, with 14 bases separating them. Germline V gene data show CDR1 as SGDLS and CDR2 as YYNGEE. The CDR3 runs 14 residues. Concerning this clone: Its antigen remains unknown.

Clones were sequenced by immunoSEQ multiplex PCR, and TCRdb holds only the in-frame ones, with some missing. The table lists over 70,000 clones, about 88% of them singletons. This receptor was taken from an adult with an advanced solid tumor such as melanoma, head and neck, liver or kidney cancer. Here the sequenced sample was CD4+ or CD8+ T cells sorted from blood, taken in a trial of the OX40 agonist ivuxolimab. The chain uses TRBV9 and TRBJ1-2, with TRBD1 as a possible D gene (6 bases). Here the CDR3 reads CASSVATGSGGYTF. Written as DNA, the CDR3 is TGTGCCAGCAGCGTAGCTACAGGGTCCGGGGGCTACACCTTC.